In its sample, the clone carrying this T cell receptor beta chain was seen a few times. No antigen is known for it. This entry belongs to a study of T cells after yellow fever vaccination. Study-level information: Low-cell-number fractions underwent preparation using SMART-Seq v4 Ultra Low Input. The study's findings and limits: Boosting was followed by the reappearance of most primary-vaccination clones (approximately 97% CD4, about 89% CD8).

Trimming took 3 bases from V and 4 from J, leaving 15 bases between them. The length of the CDR3 is 15 residues. Germline CDR1 SEHNR, CDR2 FQNEAQ (reference sequence). As TCR cDNA was made by 5'RACE template switching, a universal primer site and UMIs were added. TCRdb reprocessed the 5' RACE reads with MiXCR, giving one entry per CDR3 protein. Found here are under 600,000 distinct CDR3 sequences, approximately 15% of them singletons; the top ten hold roughly an eighth. J is TRBJ1-1 and V is TRBV7-9; D possibly corresponds to TRBD1 (5 bases). This clonotype was obtained from a man younger than 40 who received the YFV17D yellow fever vaccine. The material was PBMCs, obtained on the day of the yellow fever booster vaccination. In DNA form, the CDR3 reads TGTGCCAGCAGCTTCCAGGGTTCCGTGGGCACTGAAGCTTTCTTT. It is translated as CASSFQGSVGTEAFF.